This entry features one T cell receptor beta chain sequence. Assay used: immunoSEQ multiplex PCR; TCRdb lists only in-frame clones, some missing. Of tens of thousands of clones in the sample, about 93% were seen once. This CDR3 region has 16 residues. Germline V gene sequence: CDR1 SGHRS, CDR2 YFSETQ. Losses at the gene ends were 0 bases for V and 6 bases for J; bases not matched to a gene: 10. The entry originates in a study of technical replicates of blood from several donors. The gene calls are TRBV5-1 and TRBJ1-1, with 8 bases identical to TRBD1. Material for sequencing was T cells isolated from PBMCs. The sequence was collected from a human donor in good health. In DNA, the CDR3 is TGCGCCAGCAGCTTGGAGGGTGGGCAGGGGGCCTCTGAAGCTTTCTTT. Its protein is CASSLEGGQGASEAFF.